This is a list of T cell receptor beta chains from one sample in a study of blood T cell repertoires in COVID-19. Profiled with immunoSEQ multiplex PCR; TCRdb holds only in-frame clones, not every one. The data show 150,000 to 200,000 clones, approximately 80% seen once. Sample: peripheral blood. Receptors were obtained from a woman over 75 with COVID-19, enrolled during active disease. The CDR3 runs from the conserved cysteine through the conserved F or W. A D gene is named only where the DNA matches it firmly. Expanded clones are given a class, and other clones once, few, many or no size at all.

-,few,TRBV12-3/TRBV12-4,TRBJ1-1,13,TGTGCCAGCAGTTGGGAGGTGAACACTGAAGCTTTCTTT,CASSWEVNTEAFF
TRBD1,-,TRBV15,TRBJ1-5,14,TGTGCCACCAGCAGAGGGGACAGAAATCAGCCCCAGCATTTT,CATSRGDRNQPQHF
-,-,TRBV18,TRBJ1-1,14,TGTGCCAGCTCACCAGGGGCCGGGAACACTGAAGCTTTCTTT,CASSPGAGNTEAFF
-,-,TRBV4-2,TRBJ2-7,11,TGTGCCAGCAGCCATAGGAGGGAGCAGTACTTC,CASSHRREQYF
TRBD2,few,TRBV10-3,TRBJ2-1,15,TGTGCCATCAGTGAACGGGGGAGGGAGCACAATGAGCAGTTCTTC,CAISERGREHNEQFF
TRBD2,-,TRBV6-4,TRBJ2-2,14,TGTGCCAGCAGAGCAACTAGCGTCACCGGGGAGCTGTTTTTT,CASRATSVTGELFF
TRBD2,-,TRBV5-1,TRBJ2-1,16,TGCGCCAGCAGCTTGGTGGCTAGCGGGGGCTACAATGAGCAGTTCTTC,CASSLVASGGYNEQFF
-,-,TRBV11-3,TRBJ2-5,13,TGTGCCAGCGGAAGGGGGTCCCAAGAGACCCAGTACTTC,CASGRGSQETQYF
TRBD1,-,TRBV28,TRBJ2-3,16,TGTGCCAGCAGTCCCCTCAGGGGGCGAGGCACAGATACGCAGTATTTT,CASSPLRGRGTDTQYF
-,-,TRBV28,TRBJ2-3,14,TGTGCCAGCAGTCCCCACGGGGTGACAGATACGCAGTATTTT,CASSPHGVTDTQYF
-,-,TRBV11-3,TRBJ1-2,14,TGTGCCAGCAGCTTTTCCGGAGTAAACTATGGCTACACCTTC,CASSFSGVNYGYTF
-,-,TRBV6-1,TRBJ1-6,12,TGTGCCAGCAGTGAAGGAGCTACACCCCTCCACTTT,CASSEGATPLHF
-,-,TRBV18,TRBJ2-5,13,TGTGCCAGCTCACCAAGGGGAAGCGAGACCCAGTACTTC,CASSPRGSETQYF
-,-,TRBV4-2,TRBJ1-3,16,TGTGCCAGCAGCCAAGGCCCCCTCGGGTCTGGAAACACCATATATTTT,CASSQGPLGSGNTIYF
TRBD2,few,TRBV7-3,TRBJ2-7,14,TGTGCCAGCAGCCCCTTTGGGGGGGCCTACGAGCAGTACTTC,CASSPFGGAYEQYF
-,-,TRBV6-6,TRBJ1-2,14,TGTGCCAGCAGTTACTCTGACCAAGGGAGGGGCTACACCTTC,CASSYSDQGRGYTF
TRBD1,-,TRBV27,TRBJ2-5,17,TGTGCCAGCAGTCCCACAACCGGGACAGTCCGACAAGAGACCCAGTACTTC,CASSPTTGTVRQETQYF
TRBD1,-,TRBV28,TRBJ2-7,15,TGTGCCAGCCGTTTTACGCCGGGACAGGGTTACGAGCAGTACTTC,CASRFTPGQGYEQYF
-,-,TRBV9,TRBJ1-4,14,TGTGCCAGCAGCGTAACGGCGGGGGCAGGAAAACTGTTTTTT,CASSVTAGAGKLFF
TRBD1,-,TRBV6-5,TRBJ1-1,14,TGTGCCAGCCGAACAGGGGGCGCCGGCACTGAAGCTTTCTTT,CASRTGGAGTEAFF
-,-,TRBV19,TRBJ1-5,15,TGTGCCAGTAGTTTCTGGGCCGATAGCAATCAGCCCCAGCATTTT,CASSFWADSNQPQHF
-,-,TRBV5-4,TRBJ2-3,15,TGTGCCAGCAGCTTTCTACAGGACGGCACAGATACGCAGTATTTT,CASSFLQDGTDTQYF
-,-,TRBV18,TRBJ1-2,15,TGTGCCAGCTCACCAGGGGCCCACTCTAACTATGGCTACACCTTC,CASSPGAHSNYGYTF
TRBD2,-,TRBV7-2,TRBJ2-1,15,TGTGCCAGCAGACAGACTAGCGGGGACCGCAATGAGCAGTTCTTC,CASRQTSGDRNEQFF
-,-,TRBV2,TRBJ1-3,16,TGTGCCAGCAGTGAGTTGGGGGGGTACTCTGGAAACACCATATATTTT,CASSELGGYSGNTIYF